This TCR beta chain emerged from a study of T-cell reconstitution after alpha-beta-depleted transplantation in children. Unique molecular identifiers were used to barcode this TCRbeta library. TCRdb analysed the PCR reads with MiXCR anew, one entry per CDR3 protein. The sample consists of approximately 390,000 distinct CDR3 sequences, under 13% of them appearing once. This clonotype was picked up a small number of times. This CDR3 region has 14 residues. The germline V gene encodes CDR1 MNHEY and CDR2 SVGEGT. The V end was cut by 4 bases, the J end by 6 bases, with 12 bases between. The clonotype was recovered from a human donor who donated a stem cell graft to a child with acute myeloid leukemia. The V gene is TRBV6-2 or TRBV6-3, the J gene TRBJ2-2; unclear D gene. This specimen was PBMCs from the stem cell graft donor, taken from the stem cell graft. In DNA, the CDR3 is TGTGCCAGCAGTTGGAATGTGGTTCCCGGGGAGCTGTTTTTT. It yields the protein CASSWNVVPGELFF.